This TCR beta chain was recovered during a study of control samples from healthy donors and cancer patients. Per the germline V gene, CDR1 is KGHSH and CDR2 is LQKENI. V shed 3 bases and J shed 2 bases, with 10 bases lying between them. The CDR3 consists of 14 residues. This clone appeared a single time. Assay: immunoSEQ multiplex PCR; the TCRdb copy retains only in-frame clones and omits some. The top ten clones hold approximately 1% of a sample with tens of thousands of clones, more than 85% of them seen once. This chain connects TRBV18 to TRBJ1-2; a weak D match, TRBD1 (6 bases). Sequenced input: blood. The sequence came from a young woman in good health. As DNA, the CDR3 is TGTGCCAGCTCACCCCAAGGACAGAACTATGGCTACACCTTC. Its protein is CASSPQGQNYGYTF.